These 26 T cell receptor beta chains originate from one sample sequenced in a study of blood T cell repertoires in COVID-19. Libraries were prepared by immunoSEQ multiplex PCR; TCRdb keeps only in-frame clonotypes and omits some of them. There are over 350,000 clones in the sample; roughly 85% occur only once, and about 2% lies in the top ten. Sequencing used PBMCs or T cells enriched from blood (not recorded which). All receptors derive from a young woman with acute COVID-19.

The chain employs TRBV9 and TRBJ2-1, with 9 bases matching TRBD1. J lost 8 bases, V lost 4 bases, and 10 bases had no gene match. The CDR3 loop spans 15 amino acids. Germline-derived CDR1 and CDR2 are SGDLS and YYNGEE. The CDR3 is CASSPTGQGRYEQFF. Here the CDR3 DNA reads TGTGCCAGCAGCCCGACGGGACAGGGACGCTATGAGCAGTTCTTC.

The J gene is TRBJ1-5, the V gene TRBV6-2 or TRBV6-3, with TRBD1 matching over 8 bases. Germline trimming cut 6 bases from V and 3 bases from J; bases unmatched to any gene: 7. The CDR3 has 15 residues. Germline CDR1 MNHEY, CDR2 SVGEGT. The CDR3 sequence is CASSSGQAYNQPQHF. CDR3 bases: TGTGCCAGCAGCTCGGGACAGGCGTACAATCAGCCCCAGCATTTT.

CDR3 residues: CASSTGGARSEKLFF. The CDR3 DNA reads TGTGCCAGTAGTACTGGGGGGGCGAGGAGTGAAAAACTGTTTTTT. The chain has TRBV19 and TRBJ1-4; the D gene is possibly TRBD1 (6 bases). Germline assignment: CDR1 LNHDA and CDR2 SQIVND (reference sequence). Between the trimmed V and J ends, which lost 4 bases and 7 bases, there was a span of 16 bases. This CDR3 is 15 amino acids long.

V is TRBV18 and J is TRBJ2-7; D is perhaps TRBD1 (5 bases). The germline V gene encodes CDR1 KGHSH and CDR2 LQKENI. Trimming stripped 1 base from V and 6 bases from J, with 10 bases between. The CDR3 has 13 amino acids. Written as DNA, the CDR3 is TGTGCCAGCTCACCACGCGACAGTCGCGAGCAGTACTTC. Protein sequence: CASSPRDSREQYF.

This CDR3 is CSASSGTGRSQPQHF. CDR3 coding DNA: TGCAGTGCTAGTAGCGGGACAGGCCGGAGTCAGCCCCAGCATTTT. This chain uses TRBV20-1 with TRBJ1-5; 8 bases align to TRBD1. CDR1 and CDR2 from the germline V gene are DFQATT and SNEGSKA (reference sequence). V shed 3 bases, J shed 6 bases, and the junction held 10 bases outside the gene matches. This CDR3 is built from 15 residues.

The V and J genes are TRBV6-4 and TRBJ2-1; 7 nucleotides align to TRBD2. Germline V gene sequence: CDR1 MRHNA, CDR2 SNTAGT. This CDR3 contains 14 residues. The ends lost 6 bases at V and 5 bases at J; junction bases unmatched: 7. The CDR3 coding sequence is TGTGCCAGCAGACGGCTAGCGGACGACAATGAGCAGTTCTTC. This translates into CASRRLADDNEQFF.

The chain joins TRBV9 to TRBJ2-7; tentative D call: TRBD1 (6 bases). The germline gives CDR1 SGDLS, CDR2 YYNGEE. The CDR3 runs 15 residues. The V end lost 3 bases, the J end lost 2 bases, and 15 bases lay between the germline ends. CDR3 in DNA: TGTGCCAGCAGCGCCACAGGGACCTCGGCCTACGAGCAGTACTTC. Amino acid sequence: CASSATGTSAYEQYF.

This clone was recorded only once. This chain connects TRBV25-1 to TRBJ1-1, with TRBD1 as a possible D gene (5 bases). Germline-derived CDR1 and CDR2 are MGHDK and SYGVNS. The ends were cut back, 4 bases at V and 5 bases at J, with 11 bases in the middle. CDR3 length: 13 residues. In DNA form, the CDR3 reads TGTGCCAGCAGTGTCGCTGGGGGGACTGAAGCTTTCTTT. It yields the protein CASSVAGGTEAFF.

This chain joins TRBV13 and TRBJ2-7; D gene ambiguous. The CDR3 is 13 amino acids. V lost 5 bases and J 2 bases, leaving 10 bases between the germline ends. Germline V gives CDR1 PRHDT, CDR2 FYEKMQ (reference sequence). CDR3 amino acids: CASSTTVPYEQYF. The DNA for the CDR3 is TGTGCCAGCAGCACGACTGTGCCCTACGAGCAGTACTTC. Complete variable domain (other parts from reference TRBV13 and TRBJ2-7): AAGVIQSPRHLIKEKRETATLKCYPIPRHDTVYWYQQGPGQDPQFLISFYEKMQSDKGSIPDRFSAQQFSDYHSELNMSSLELGDSALYFCASSTTVPYEQYFGPGTRLTVT.

The chain uses TRBV5-1 and TRBJ1-4; TRBD1 matches at 8 bases. V shed 0 bases, J shed 6 bases, and the junction held 1 base outside the gene matches. The CDR3 totals 14 residues. In germline, CDR1 is SGHRS, CDR2 YFSETQ. The CDR3 coding sequence is TGCGCCAGCAGCTTGGGCAGGGGGCATGAAAAACTGTTTTTT. Translation: CASSLGRGHEKLFF. Drawing the rest from reference TRBV5-1 and TRBJ1-4, the complete variable domain is KAGVTQTPRYLIKTRGQQVTLSCSPISGHRSVSWYQQTPGQGLQFLFEYFSETQRNKGNFPGRFSGRQFSNSRSEMNVSTLELGDSALYLCASSLGRGHEKLFFGSGTQLSVL.

J is TRBJ2-7 and V is TRBV2, with D maybe TRBD1 (6 bases). Trimming shortened V by 3 bases and J by 7 bases, and 22 bases separated the two germline ends. The CDR3 contains 16 residues. Germline V gives CDR1 SNHLY, CDR2 FYNNEI. CDR3 sequence (DNA): TGTGCCAGCAGTGAGGTCCGGACAGAGGACCCGGGAGAGCAGTACTTC. This encodes CASSEVRTEDPGEQYF.

V gene TRBV7-9 combines with J gene TRBJ1-3, with D maybe TRBD1 (6 bases). CDR3 length: 15 residues. Trimming stripped 1 base from V and 4 bases from J, with 11 bases between. The germline V gene has CDR1 SEHNR and CDR2 FQNEAQ (reference sequence). In nucleotides, the CDR3 is TGTGCCAGCAGCTTAGGGGCAGGGGACGGAAACACCATATATTTT. Translated, it gives CASSLGAGDGNTIYF.

This rearrangement joins TRBV2 to TRBJ1-5; D not resolved. From germline, CDR1 is SNHLY and CDR2 FYNNEI. The CDR3 runs to 12 residues. V was clipped by 1 base and J by 6 bases, with 4 bases between them. Here the CDR3 reads CASSEESQPQHF. The CDR3 DNA reads as TGTGCCAGCAGTGAAGAGAGTCAGCCCCAGCATTTT. Combining the CDR3 with reference TRBV2 and TRBJ1-5 gives the whole variable domain EPEVTQTPSHQVTQMGQEVILRCVPISNHLYFYWYRQILGQKVEFLVSFYNNEISEKSEIFDDQFSVERPDGSNFTLKIRSTKLEDSAMYFCASSEESQPQHFGDGTRLSIL.

The chain uses TRBV27 and TRBJ2-7; 9 bases line up with TRBD1. The V segment lost 4 bases and the J segment 0 bases; nucleotides outside the gene matches: 4. Germline values: CDR1 MNHEY, CDR2 SMNVEV (reference sequence). CDR3 length equals 15 residues. The CDR3 DNA reads as TGTGCCAGCAGTTCCCGACAGGGGGTCTCCTACGAGCAGTACTTC. Amino acids: CASSSRQGVSYEQYF.

The V and J genes are TRBV28 and TRBJ2-7; no reliable D call. The CDR3 runs to 13 residues. CDR1 is MDHEN, CDR2 SYDVKM, per germline. V was clipped by 2 bases and J by 0 bases, with 5 bases between them. The CDR3 coding sequence is TGTGCCAGCAGTTTACCACTCTCCTACGAGCAGTACTTC. This translates into CASSLPLSYEQYF.

V usage is TRBV19 and J usage is TRBJ2-1, with TRBD2 identical over 8 bases. Looked up from germline, CDR1 is LNHDA and CDR2 is SQIVND (reference sequence). Trimming at V came to 5 bases and at J to 0 bases, leaving 3 bases not matched to a gene. CDR3 length equals 15 residues. The CDR3 loop reads CASSPGTSSYNEQFF. DNA for the CDR3: TGTGCCAGTAGTCCCGGGACTAGCTCCTACAATGAGCAGTTCTTC. The full variable domain, completed using reference TRBV19 and TRBJ2-1, is DGGITQSPKYLFRKEGQNVTLSCEQNLNHDAMYWYRQDPGQGLRLIYYSQIVNDFQKGDIAEGYSVSREKKESFPLTVTSAQKNPTAFYLCASSPGTSSYNEQFFGPGTRLTVL.

The V call is TRBV5-4, the J call TRBJ2-1; 7 bases align to TRBD2. The V gene end was trimmed by 9 bases and the J gene end by 0 bases; junction bases not matched to a gene: 9. Germline V CDR1 and CDR2: SGHNT, YYREEE (reference sequence). The CDR3 loop spans 15 amino acids. The CDR3 reads CATTGEGSSYNEQFF. In DNA form, the CDR3 reads TGTGCCACCACGGGGGAGGGGAGCTCCTACAATGAGCAGTTCTTC.

The chain combines TRBV29-1 with TRBJ2-1, with 8 bases aligning to TRBD1. The V gene end was trimmed by 1 base and the J gene end by 5 bases; junction bases not matched to a gene: 7. The germline V gene has CDR1 SQVTM and CDR2 ANQGSEA. This CDR3 contains 15 residues. CDR3 sequence: CSVEGAGTGDNEQFF. The CDR3 DNA sequence: TGCAGCGTTGAAGGGGCCGGGACAGGTGACAATGAGCAGTTCTTC.

The J gene is TRBJ1-6, the V gene TRBV5-6; D is unclear. V lost 0 bases, J lost 3 bases, and 4 bases lay in between. Looked up from germline, CDR1 is SGHDT and CDR2 is YYEEEE. This CDR3 is built from 14 residues. The CDR3 region has the DNA TGTGCCAGCAGCTTGGTCAGCTATAATTCACCCCTCCACTTT. Its translation: CASSLVSYNSPLHF. The entire variable domain, with the rest obtained from reference TRBV5-6 and TRBJ1-6, is as follows: DAGVTQSPTHLIKTRGQQVTLRCSPKSGHDTVSWYQQALGQGPQFIFQYYEEEERQRGNFPDRFSGHQFPNYSSELNVNALLLGDSALYLCASSLVSYNSPLHFGNGTRLTVT.

The genes are TRBV5-1 and TRBJ2-2; the match to TRBD2 covers 16 bases. CDR1 and CDR2 (germline): SGHRS, YFSETQ. Unmatched junction bases numbered 8, after V lost 1 base and J lost 2 bases. The CDR3 contains 20 residues. The CDR3 nucleotides read TGCGCCAGCAGCTTGCCGAAGGGACTAGCGGGAGGGATTAACACCGGGGAGCTGTTTTTT. This codes for CASSLPKGLAGGINTGELFF.

The chain recombines TRBV3-1 (or the pseudogene TRBV3-2) with TRBJ2-7; D gene ambiguous. Germline assignment: CDR1 LGHDT and CDR2 YNNKEL (reference sequence). Deletions cut 1 base from V and 7 bases from J, with 5 bases between. CDR3 size: 11 residues. CDR3 sequence: CASSQGREQYF. The DNA of the CDR3 is TGTGCCAGCAGCCAAGGTCGGGAGCAGTACTTC.

This chain uses TRBV10-3 with TRBJ2-7, with D perhaps TRBD1 (5 bases). There are 12 residues in the CDR3. Trimming removed 8 bases at V and 3 bases at J, with 11 bases between. CDR1 and CDR2 (germline): ENHRY, SYGVKD. The CDR3 DNA is TGTGCCATCCAAGGAACAGGCTACGAGCAGTACTTC. Translation gives CAIQGTGYEQYF.

The CDR3 DNA is TGTGCCAGCAGCTCGCTAGCGGGAATTGGGGCCTACGAGCAGTACTTC. Amino acids: CASSSLAGIGAYEQYF. The genes are TRBV11-2 and TRBJ2-7; 9 positions match TRBD2. The CDR3 contains 16 residues. The germline V gene has CDR1 SGHAT and CDR2 FQNNGV. V lost 4 bases and J lost 2; bases outside the gene matches: 9.

The chain uses TRBV29-1 and TRBJ2-1, with TRBD2 matching 12 bases. Germline CDR1 SQVTM, CDR2 ANQGSEA. This CDR3 comprises 14 residues. Trimming at V came to 8 bases and at J to 4 bases, leaving 6 bases not matched to a gene. The CDR3 is CSQRTSGVYNEQFF. The CDR3 DNA sequence: TGCAGCCAGAGGACTAGCGGGGTGTACAATGAGCAGTTCTTC.

The chain combines TRBV4-1 with TRBJ1-1, with 8 bases that match TRBD1. This CDR3 comprises 15 residues. Looked up from germline, CDR1 is MGHRA and CDR2 is YSYEKL. The trim removed 3 bases at V and 8 bases at J, leaving 11 bases unmatched. The CDR3 region is CASSQVDRDYPEAFF. DNA for the CDR3: TGCGCCAGCAGCCAGGTGGACAGGGACTACCCCGAAGCTTTCTTT.

The chain recombines TRBV7-9 with TRBJ2-2, with D possibly being TRBD2 (5 bases). Trimming left V 3 bases short and J 0 bases short, with 11 bases between. This CDR3 is built from 16 residues. The germline gives CDR1 SEHNR, CDR2 FQNEAQ (reference sequence). In DNA, the CDR3 is TGTGCCAGCAGCTTCTCGAGGGATTCGAACACCGGGGAGCTGTTTTTT. Its protein is CASSFSRDSNTGELFF.